Listed here are 25 T cell receptor beta chains from one sample, sequenced in a study of a mutant IDH1 vaccine in newly diagnosed glioma. Noted time point: baseline, week 1 (first vaccination visit). Treatment reported: pre-vaccination baseline after standard-of-care therapy. The table came from immunoSEQ multiplex PCR; TCRdb's copy has only in-frame clones and leaves some out. The table lists some 60,000 clones, around 92% of them singletons. Sample: PBMCs, taken from a glioma patient treated with radiotherapy, temozolomide or both. The receptors come from a man in his forties or fifties with glioma.

Note on this clone: Germline is not matched at one junction end, which may reflect a read error. The chain uses TRBV13 and TRBJ2-5, with TRBD1 matching over 8 bases. This CDR3 comprises 15 residues. Looked up from germline, CDR1 is PRHDT and CDR2 is FYEKMQ (reference sequence). CDR3 residues: CASSLGQGMQETQYF. The CDR3 DNA follows: TGTGCCAGCAGCCTAGGACAGGGAATGCAAGAGACCCAGTACTTC.

The V call is TRBV6-6, the J call TRBJ2-7; TRBD1 aligns across 9 bases. J gave up 9 bases and V 5 bases, and 11 bases lay outside the gene matches. Germline V lookup: CDR1 MNHNY, CDR2 SVGAGI (reference sequence). The CDR3 runs to 14 residues. The CDR3 sequence: CASSPTGQGVWQYF. The CDR3 DNA sequence: TGTGCCAGCAGTCCCACGGGACAGGGAGTTTGGCAGTACTTC.

The J gene is TRBJ2-7, the V gene TRBV7-2; 7 positions agree with TRBD1. Unmatched junction bases numbered 1, after V lost 3 bases and J lost 2 bases. The CDR3 has 13 amino acids. CDR1 is SGHTA, CDR2 FQGNSA, per germline. CDR3 region: CASSFGQAYEQYF. CDR3 DNA: TGTGCCAGCAGCTTCGGACAGGCCTACGAGCAGTACTTC.

V usage is TRBV4-3 and J usage is TRBJ2-5; a possible D gene is TRBD2 (6 bases). Trimming cost V 1 base and J 5 bases, with 14 bases left between them. CDR1 is LGHNA and CDR2 is YSLEER in the germline V gene. The CDR3 extends over 15 amino acids. CDR3 residues: CASSQGLAYGETQYF. CDR3 nucleotides: TGCGCCAGCAGCCAAGGCCTAGCGTACGGGGAGACCCAGTACTTC.

V is TRBV29-1 and J is TRBJ2-7; D gene uncertain. This CDR3 is 14 amino acids long. Per the germline V gene, CDR1 is SQVTM and CDR2 is ANQGSEA. Trimming removed 0 bases at V and 3 bases at J, with 12 bases between. The CDR3 spells CSVEEAGSGYEQYF. Written as DNA, the CDR3 is TGCAGCGTTGAAGAGGCCGGTTCTGGCTACGAGCAGTACTTC.

This chain links TRBV29-1 with TRBJ2-7, with D perhaps matching TRBD1 (5 bases). CDR1 is SQVTM and CDR2 is ANQGSEA in the germline V gene. The CDR3 has 12 residues. The V and J ends lost 4 bases and 0 bases respectively, with 7 bases between them. The CDR3 spells CSVVDTSYEQYF. The CDR3 nucleotides read TGCAGCGTTGTGGACACCTCCTACGAGCAGTACTTC.

This clone was seen only once. The chain uses TRBV9 and TRBJ2-5, with D possibly TRBD1 on 5 matching bases. V dropped 4 bases and J dropped 1 base, with 11 bases sitting between them. The CDR3 spans 14 residues. The germline CDR1 and CDR2 sequences are SGDLS and YYNGEE. The CDR3 bases are TGTGCCAGCAGCCTCCCCGACAGCCAAGAGACCCAGTACTTC. Translation: CASSLPDSQETQYF. The full variable domain, its missing parts supplied by reference TRBV9 and TRBJ2-5, is DSGVTQTPKHLITATGQRVTLRCSPRSGDLSVYWYQQSLDQGLQFLIQYYNGEERAKGNILERFSAQQFPDLHSELNLSSLELGDSALYFCASSLPDSQETQYFGPGTRLLVL.

The genes are TRBV30 and TRBJ2-1; D is perhaps TRBD1 (6 bases). The CDR3 loop spans 14 amino acids. V was shortened by 0 bases and J by 1 base, with 7 bases between the two germline ends. The germline V gene encodes CDR1 GTSNPN and CDR2 SVGIG (reference sequence). CDR3 DNA sequence: TGTGCCTGGAGTGTACAGGGATCCTACAATGAGCAGTTCTTC. It is translated as CAWSVQGSYNEQFF.

The chain combines TRBV9 with TRBJ1-1, with 7 positions matching TRBD1. The CDR3 extends over 14 amino acids. Losses at the gene ends were 4 bases for V and 4 bases for J; bases not matched to a gene: 7. CDR1 SGDLS and CDR2 YYNGEE come from the germline V gene. CDR3 sequence: CASSPGGAFTEAFF. CDR3 bases: TGTGCCAGCAGCCCAGGGGGGGCTTTCACTGAAGCTTTCTTT. Full variable domain (remainder filled in from reference TRBV9 and TRBJ1-1): DSGVTQTPKHLITATGQRVTLRCSPRSGDLSVYWYQQSLDQGLQFLIQYYNGEERAKGNILERFSAQQFPDLHSELNLSSLELGDSALYFCASSPGGAFTEAFFGQGTRLTVV.

The chain has TRBV7-3 and TRBJ1-1; no clear D gene. The CDR3 runs to 16 residues. V dropped 1 base and J dropped 0 bases, with 12 bases sitting between them. Germline values: CDR1 SGHTA, CDR2 FQGTGA. The CDR3 sequence: CASSLIPGRMNTEAFF. The CDR3 region has the DNA TGTGCCAGCAGCTTAATCCCTGGACGGATGAACACTGAAGCTTTCTTT.

The chain is built from TRBV9 and TRBJ2-1, with D perhaps being TRBD1 or TRBD2 (5 bases each). The ends were cut back, 0 bases at V and 8 bases at J, with 15 bases in the middle. In germline, CDR1 is SGDLS, CDR2 YYNGEE. The CDR3 is 15 amino acids. The CDR3 is CASSVGGWATDEQFF. Written as DNA, the CDR3 is TGTGCCAGCAGCGTAGGGGGGTGGGCTACCGATGAGCAGTTCTTC.

J is TRBJ2-7 and V is TRBV11-2, with 7 positions matching TRBD2. The CDR3 has 15 residues. Germline-derived CDR1 and CDR2 are SGHAT and FQNNGV. The trim removed 1 base at V and 1 base at J, leaving 4 bases unmatched. The CDR3 reads CASSLGAGTSYEQYF. Here the CDR3 DNA reads TGTGCCAGCAGCTTAGGAGCGGGAACATCCTACGAGCAGTACTTC. Full variable domain (missing parts from reference TRBV11-2 and TRBJ2-7): EAGVAQSPRYKIIEKRQSVAFWCNPISGHATLYWYQQILGQGPKLLIQFQNNGVVDDSQLPKDRFSAERLKGVDSTLKIQPAKLEDSAVYLCASSLGAGTSYEQYFGPGTRLTVT.

The chain carries TRBV27 and TRBJ2-5; D is uncertain. This CDR3 is 13 amino acids long. Trimming took off 0 bases at V and 1 base at J, with 3 bases between the two ends. From germline, CDR1 is MNHEY and CDR2 SMNVEV (reference sequence). The DNA for the CDR3 is TGTGCCAGCAGTTTATCGCCCCAAGAGACCCAGTACTTC. Its translation: CASSLSPQETQYF.

The chain joins TRBV27 to TRBJ2-7, with TRBD1 matching over 10 bases. Per the germline V gene, CDR1 is MNHEY and CDR2 is SMNVEV (reference sequence). The CDR3 runs 20 residues. J lost 5 bases, V lost 4 bases, and 23 bases had no gene match. CDR3 in amino acids: CASSSTPGTGVIWGKNEQYF. DNA for the CDR3: TGTGCCAGCAGTTCAACCCCCGGGACAGGGGTGATTTGGGGGAAGAACGAGCAGTACTTC.

The chain joins TRBV5-8 to TRBJ1-1; D unresolved. This CDR3 spans 14 amino acids. Germline V gene data show CDR1 as SGHTS and CDR2 as YDEGEE. V was trimmed by 5 bases and J by 3 bases, leaving 14 bases between them. The CDR3 nucleotides read TGTGCCAGCAGTCAAGGATGGAAGGACACTGAAGCTTTCTTT. Its translation is CASSQGWKDTEAFF.

The rearrangement uses TRBV15 and TRBJ2-3; TRBD2 might be the D (5 bases). The CDR3 contains 16 residues. Trimming removed 3 bases from V and 6 bases from J, with 19 bases in between. Per germline, CDR1 LNHNV and CDR2 YYDKDF (reference sequence). This chain's CDR3 is CATSRKSGGGSDTQYF. CDR3 sequence (DNA): TGTGCCACCAGCAGGAAATCAGGTGGCGGGTCTGATACGCAGTATTTT. Combining the CDR3 with reference TRBV15 and TRBJ2-3 gives the whole variable domain DAMVIQNPRYQVTQFGKPVTLSCSQTLNHNVMYWYQQKSSQAPKLLFHYYDKDFNNEADTPDNFQSRRPNTSFCFLDIRSPGLGDTAMYLCATSRKSGGGSDTQYFGPGTRLTVL.

This chain joins TRBV20-1 and TRBJ2-1, with no clear D. CDR3 length: 11 amino acids. Trimming cost V 3 bases and J 12 bases, with 12 bases left between them. Germline V gives CDR1 DFQATT, CDR2 SNEGSKA (reference sequence). The chain's CDR3 is CSASRPQVQFF. CDR3 sequence (DNA): TGCAGTGCTAGCCGACCGCAGGTGCAGTTCTTC.

This chain links TRBV6-5 with TRBJ1-1; D gene uncertain. This CDR3 is built from 11 residues. CDR1 is MNHEY, CDR2 SVGAGI, per germline. Between the trimmed V and J ends, which lost 6 bases and 1 base, there was a span of 3 bases. For the CDR3, the DNA is TGTGCCAGCAGACGGAACACTGAAGCTTTCTTT. Residues: CASRRNTEAFF.

J is TRBJ2-7 and V is TRBV5-1, with TRBD2 matching 12 bases. V trimming: 3 bases; J trimming: 4 bases; junction bases outside the gene matches: 2. The CDR3 spans 14 residues. CDR1 and CDR2 from the germline V gene are SGHRS and YFSETQ. The CDR3 spells CASSWTSGVYEQYF. For the CDR3, the DNA is TGCGCCAGCAGCTGGACTAGCGGGGTTTACGAGCAGTACTTC.

CDR3 coding DNA: TGCAGCGTCGCGGGCCGCGGGACCTACGAGCAGTACTTC. Translating gives CSVAGRGTYEQYF. J is TRBJ2-5 and V is TRBV29-1; weak D call: TRBD2 (6 bases). The DNA matches TRBJ2-7 better at its end, which makes the J call doubtful. There are 13 residues in the CDR3. Germline V gives CDR1 SQVTM, CDR2 ANQGSEA.

The chain employs TRBV28 and TRBJ2-3; possible D gene TRBD1, 6 bases. The CDR3 runs 11 residues. Germline V CDR1 and CDR2: MDHEN, SYDVKM. The ends were cut back, 2 bases at V and 13 bases at J, with 10 bases in the middle. DNA for the CDR3: TGTGCCAGCAGTTTAGGGGGCTGGGAGTATTTT. It yields the protein CASSLGGWEYF.

This clone was observed once. The genes are TRBV7-2 and TRBJ2-5; D is possibly TRBD1 (6 bases). The CDR3 consists of 14 residues. V shed 5 bases and J shed 4 bases, with 14 bases lying between them. The germline gives CDR1 SGHTA, CDR2 FQGNSA. DNA of the CDR3: TGTGCCAGCAGCATCCGACAGGTCCGAGAGACCCAGTACTTC. As protein: CASSIRQVRETQYF.

The rearrangement uses TRBV6-1 and TRBJ2-2; no clear D gene. This CDR3 is 14 amino acids long. The germline V gene encodes CDR1 MNHNS and CDR2 SASEGT. Trimming cost V 1 base and J 6 bases, with 9 bases left between them. The CDR3 bases are TGTGCCAGCAGTGAAGGTGTAAGAGCCGGGGAGCTGTTTTTT. Its translation: CASSEGVRAGELFF.

The V call is TRBV6-6, the J call TRBJ2-1, with 7 bases aligning to TRBD1. The V gene's germline CDR1 is MNHNY and CDR2 SVGAGI (reference sequence). CDR3 size: 15 residues. After removal of 6 bases from V and 1 base from J, the junction contained 6 bases not matched to a gene. DNA of the CDR3: TGTGCCAGCAGGCCGGGACAGTCGTCCTACAATGAGCAGTTCTTC. It translates to CASRPGQSSYNEQFF.

This sequence joins TRBV5-1 and TRBJ1-6; the D gene is possibly TRBD1 (6 bases). The ends were cut back, 0 bases at V and 10 bases at J, with 8 bases in the middle. The CDR3 covers 13 residues. Looked up from germline, CDR1 is SGHRS and CDR2 is YFSETQ. The CDR3 is CASSLDRVSPLHF. Here the CDR3 DNA reads TGCGCCAGCAGCTTGGACAGGGTCTCACCCCTCCACTTT.